The 17 T cell receptor beta chains below come from one sample, sequenced in a study of cytomegalovirus exposure and HLA in healthy donors. PCR involved 60 Vbeta and 13 Jbeta primers. Profiled with immunoSEQ multiplex PCR; TCRdb holds only in-frame clones, not every one. The sample gives some 200,000 clones, approximately 83% of which show up once; roughly 0.71% is in the top ten. The sample was PBMCs. The receptors derive from a boy younger than 10 in good health and CMV-seronegative.

Only one count was recorded for this clone. Other DNA variants within this sample encode the same CDR3. The rearrangement links TRBV2 to TRBJ1-5, with D possibly matching TRBD1 (5 bases). Germline CDR1 reads SNHLY; CDR2 reads FYNNEI. V lost 4 bases to trimming and J lost 7 bases, with 11 bases between them. CDR3 size: 13 residues. CDR3 residues: CASSGQGGQPQHF. For the CDR3, the DNA is TGTGCCAGCAGTGGTCAGGGAGGGCAGCCCCAGCATTTT.

About this clone: Other DNA sequences in this specimen translate into the identical CDR3. The chain is built from TRBV30 and TRBJ2-7, with 11 bases aligning to TRBD1. The germline gives CDR1 GTSNPN, CDR2 SVGIG (reference sequence). The CDR3 extends over 13 amino acids. Unmatched junction bases numbered 2, after V lost 3 bases and J lost 4 bases. CDR3 sequence reads: CAWRGDRGYEQYF. The CDR3 DNA is TGTGCCTGGAGAGGGGACAGGGGGTACGAGCAGTACTTC.

This chain joins TRBV7-6 and TRBJ1-4; TRBD1 matches 11 bases. Germline CDR1 and CDR2: SGHVS and FNYEAQ. V lost 6 bases, J lost 8 bases, and 5 bases stayed unmatched. This CDR3 is 14 amino acids long. The CDR3 bases are TGTGCCAGCAGGCCCGGGACAGGGGGAGAAAAACTGTTTTTT. It is translated as CASRPGTGGEKLFF. Together with reference TRBV7-6 and TRBJ1-4, the CDR3 gives the full variable domain: GAGVSQSPRYKVTKRGQDVALRCDPISGHVSLYWYRQALGQGPEFLTYFNYEAQQDKSGLPNDRFSAERPEGSISTLTIQRTEQRDSAMYRCASRPGTGGEKLFFGSGTQLSVL.

This rearrangement joins TRBV6-5 to TRBJ1-2; D perhaps matches TRBD1 (6 bases). V was clipped by 7 bases and J by 7 bases, with 19 bases between them. The CDR3 consists of 14 residues. The germline V gene has CDR1 MNHEY and CDR2 SVGAGI. The CDR3 protein is CASTPSPRGGGYTF. As DNA, the CDR3 is TGTGCCAGCACTCCCTCCCCGAGGGGGGGTGGCTACACCTTC.

The rearrangement joins TRBV10-1 to TRBJ2-5; D may be TRBD2 (5 bases). V was pared by 7 bases and J by 1 base, with 13 bases between. Germline CDR1 is WNHNN and CDR2 is SYGVQD (reference sequence). The CDR3 covers 14 residues. CDR3 amino acids: CASTTWTGQETQYF. CDR3 sequence (DNA): TGCGCCAGCACGACTTGGACTGGCCAAGAGACCCAGTACTTC.

V usage is TRBV13 and J usage is TRBJ2-4, with a possible D match to TRBD2 (5 bases). The ends were cut back, 4 bases at V and 10 bases at J, with 5 bases in the middle. The V gene's germline CDR1 is PRHDT and CDR2 FYEKMQ (reference sequence). There are 10 residues in the CDR3. As DNA, the CDR3 is TGTGCCAGCAGCTCGGGGATTCAGTACTTC. It is translated as CASSSGIQYF.

This clone was observed a handful of times. CDR3 loop: CASSYFNETVIYGYTF. CDR3 in DNA: TGTGCCAGCAGTTACTTCAACGAGACAGTCATCTATGGCTACACCTTC. The chain joins TRBV6-5 to TRBJ1-2; D possibly corresponds to TRBD1 (5 bases). CDR1 and CDR2 from the germline V gene are MNHEY and SVGAGI. CDR3 size: 16 residues. Trimming left V 1 base short and J 4 bases short, with 16 bases between.

This sequence joins TRBV6-5 and TRBJ2-1; 12 positions match TRBD2. Germline CDR1 MNHEY, CDR2 SVGAGI. The CDR3 consists of 15 residues. Losses at the gene ends were 7 bases for V and 4 bases for J; bases not matched to a gene: 5. CDR3 protein: CASNAGTSGYNEQFF. The CDR3 bases are TGTGCCAGCAACGCCGGGACTAGCGGGTACAATGAGCAGTTCTTC.

This clone showed up just a few times. The chain carries TRBV5-1 and TRBJ1-1; 8 bases are shared with TRBD1. The CDR3 totals 16 residues. The J segment lost 2 bases and the V segment lost 3 bases, leaving 9 bases of the junction unmatched. Germline V gene data show CDR1 as SGHRS and CDR2 as YFSETQ. The CDR3 spells CASSSDPGTGNTEAFF. The DNA for the CDR3 is TGCGCCAGCAGCTCAGACCCCGGGACAGGAAACACTGAAGCTTTCTTT.

This chain links TRBV7-9 with TRBJ2-3, with a tentative D call TRBD1 (6 bases). This CDR3 has 14 residues. Germline CDR1 SEHNR, CDR2 FQNEAQ (reference sequence). Trimming cost V 5 bases and J 1 base, with 10 bases left between them. CDR3 sequence: CASSTQGGTDTQYF. In nucleotides, the CDR3 is TGTGCCAGCAGCACACAGGGAGGCACAGATACGCAGTATTTT.

This rearrangement joins TRBV30 to TRBJ1-1, with TRBD1 matching over 9 bases. The CDR3 is made up of 13 amino acids. The germline V gene has CDR1 GTSNPN and CDR2 SVGIG (reference sequence). V shed 5 bases and J 3 bases; nucleotides not matched to a gene: 4. DNA for the CDR3: TGTGCCTGGGATCGGACAGGGGACACTGAAGCTTTCTTT. As protein: CAWDRTGDTEAFF.

V usage is TRBV10-1 and J usage is TRBJ2-1; TRBD1 matches at 12 bases. V shed 8 bases and J 8 bases; nucleotides not matched to a gene: 7. CDR3 length equals 14 residues. CDR1 WNHNN and CDR2 SYGVQD come from the germline V gene (reference sequence). The CDR3, as DNA: TGCGCCAGCCTTTCGGGACAGGGGGCGTATGAGCAGTTCTTC. It yields the protein CASLSGQGAYEQFF.

The J gene is TRBJ1-2, the V gene TRBV29-1; 7 bases are a match to TRBD1. With V trimmed by 0 bases and J by 4 bases, 11 bases remained unmatched. The CDR3 runs to 16 residues. Germline assignment: CDR1 SQVTM and CDR2 ANQGSEA. The chain's CDR3 is CSVEELLERGPYGYTF. CDR3 bases: TGCAGCGTTGAAGAACTGTTAGAGAGGGGGCCCTATGGCTACACCTTC.

The chain is built from TRBV10-2 and TRBJ2-1; TRBD2 matches at 11 bases. After removal of 7 bases from V and 8 bases from J, the junction contained 7 bases not matched to a gene. Germline V gene sequence: CDR1 WSHSY, CDR2 SAAADI. The CDR3 consists of 14 residues. The CDR3 nucleotides are TGCGCCAGCAAGGTAGCGGGGGGGTTGGATGAGCAGTTCTTC. Its translation is CASKVAGGLDEQFF.

This chain connects TRBV20-1 to TRBJ1-1, with D uncertain. The CDR3 consists of 11 residues. Germline values: CDR1 DFQATT, CDR2 SNEGSKA (reference sequence). Between the trimmed V and J ends, which lost 4 bases and 9 bases, there was a span of 12 bases. The CDR3 reads CSATGGRQAFF. The CDR3 nucleotides read TGCAGTGCTACCGGCGGGCGACAAGCTTTCTTT.

As to this clone: Germline is not matched at one junction end, which may reflect a read error. V gene TRBV7-9 combines with J gene TRBJ2-2; D possibly corresponds to TRBD1 (6 bases). CDR3 length: 16 residues. Germline V gene lookup returns CDR1 SEHNR and CDR2 FQNEAQ (reference sequence). CDR3: CSSSLAMGAATGELFF. For the CDR3, the DNA is TGTTCCAGCAGCTTAGCAATGGGGGCTGCCACCGGGGAGCTGTTTTTT.

This sequence joins TRBV2 and TRBJ2-3, with a weak D call TRBD2 (5 bases). This CDR3 spans 14 amino acids. Deletions cut 5 bases from V and 0 bases from J, with 9 bases between. Germline V gene data show CDR1 as SNHLY and CDR2 as FYNNEI. CDR3 sequence reads: CASSREVSTDTQYF. The CDR3, as DNA: TGTGCCAGCAGTCGGGAAGTTAGCACAGATACGCAGTATTTT.